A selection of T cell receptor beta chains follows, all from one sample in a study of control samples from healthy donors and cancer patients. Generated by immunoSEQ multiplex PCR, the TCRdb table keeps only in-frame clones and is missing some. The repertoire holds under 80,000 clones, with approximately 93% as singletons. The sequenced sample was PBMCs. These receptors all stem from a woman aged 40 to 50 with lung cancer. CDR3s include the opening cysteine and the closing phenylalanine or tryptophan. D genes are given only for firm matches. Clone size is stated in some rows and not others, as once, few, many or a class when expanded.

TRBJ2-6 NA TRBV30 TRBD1 CAWQGARGANVLTF TGTGCCTGGCAGGGGGCGAGGGGGGCCAACGTCCTGACTTTC
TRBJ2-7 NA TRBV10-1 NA CASSGGRVDEQYF TGCGCCAGCAGTGGTGGCAGGGTCGACGAGCAGTACTTC
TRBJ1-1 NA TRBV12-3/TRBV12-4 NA CASSSQNTEAFF TGTGCCAGCAGTTCTCAGAACACTGAAGCTTTCTTT
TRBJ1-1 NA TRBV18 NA CASSPQGFRTEAFF TGTGCCAGCTCACCACAAGGGTTTAGGACTGAAGCTTTCTTT
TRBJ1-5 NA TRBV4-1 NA CASSLPGGWDNQPQHF TGCGCCAGCAGTCTCCCCGGGGGATGGGACAATCAGCCCCAGCATTTT
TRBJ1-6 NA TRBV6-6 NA CASSYAQGMWGSPLHF TGTGCCAGCAGTTACGCCCAGGGAATGTGGGGTTCACCCCTCCACTTT
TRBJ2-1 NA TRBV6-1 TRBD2 CASSEAQRLAGKNEQFF TGTGCCAGCAGTGAAGCGCAGAGACTAGCGGGGAAGAATGAGCAGTTCTTC
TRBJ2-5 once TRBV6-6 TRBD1 CASSSLDRGLKTQYF TGTGCCAGCAGTTCCTTGGACAGGGGCCTGAAGACCCAGTACTTC
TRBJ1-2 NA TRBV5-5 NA CASSLEVEGGGYTF TGTGCCAGCAGCTTGGAAGTCGAAGGAGGTGGCTACACCTTC
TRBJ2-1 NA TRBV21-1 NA CASSKMGPRPHNEQFF TGTGCCAGCAGCAAAATGGGGCCTCGACCCCACAATGAGCAGTTCTTC
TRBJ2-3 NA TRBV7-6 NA CASSLGADPLGGSTDTQYF TGTGCCAGCAGCTTAGGAGCCGATCCACTTGGAGGGAGCACAGATACGCAGTATTTT
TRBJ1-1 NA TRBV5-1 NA CASSLDGRTEAFF TGCGCCAGCAGCCTGGACGGGCGCACTGAAGCTTTCTTT
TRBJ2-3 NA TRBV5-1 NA CASSLEGYSGADTQYF TGCGCCAGCAGCTTGGAAGGCTACTCTGGAGCAGATACGCAGTATTTT
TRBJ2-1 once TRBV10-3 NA CAISVGAGAYNEQFF TGTGCCATCAGTGTAGGGGCAGGAGCCTACAACGAGCAGTTCTTC
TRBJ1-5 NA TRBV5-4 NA CASSLGRNQPQHF TGTGCCAGCAGCTTGGGGAGAAATCAGCCCCAGCATTTT
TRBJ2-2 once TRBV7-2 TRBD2 CASSLTSGATGELFF TGTGCCAGCAGCTTGACTAGCGGGGCCACCGGGGAGCTGTTTTTT
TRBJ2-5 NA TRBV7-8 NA CASSRAGGVFQETQYF TGTGCCAGCAGTCGTGCCGGCGGAGTCTTCCAAGAGACCCAGTACTTC
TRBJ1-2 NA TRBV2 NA CASSPGPNYGYTF TGTGCCAGCAGTCCAGGGCCTAACTATGGCTACACCTTC
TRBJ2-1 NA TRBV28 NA CASSLIRNEQFF TGTGCCAGCAGTTTAATAAGGAATGAGCAGTTCTTC
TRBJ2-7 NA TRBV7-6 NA CASSLRDGDSYEQYF TGTGCCAGCAGCTTAAGGGACGGAGACTCCTACGAGCAGTACTTC